The text below deals with one T cell receptor beta chain. Only in-frame clones appear in the TCRdb table, and some are missing; sequencing was by immunoSEQ multiplex PCR. The data hold about 160,000 clones, with around four fifths observed a single time. The V gene end was trimmed by 5 bases and the J gene end by 8 bases; junction bases not matched to a gene: 8. Germline CDR1 reads MNHEY; CDR2 reads SMNVEV (reference sequence). The CDR3 is 15 amino acids. The data originate from a study of blood T cell repertoires in COVID-19. J is TRBJ1-6 and V is TRBV27; TRBD1 agrees at 8 bases. The sequence was obtained from a man between 65 and 85 years old with acute or convalescent COVID-19. The material sequenced was peripheral blood. The CDR3 sequence is CASSLHGQGYSPLHF. The CDR3 DNA follows: TGTGCCAGCAGTCTCCACGGACAGGGTTATTCACCCCTCCACTTT.